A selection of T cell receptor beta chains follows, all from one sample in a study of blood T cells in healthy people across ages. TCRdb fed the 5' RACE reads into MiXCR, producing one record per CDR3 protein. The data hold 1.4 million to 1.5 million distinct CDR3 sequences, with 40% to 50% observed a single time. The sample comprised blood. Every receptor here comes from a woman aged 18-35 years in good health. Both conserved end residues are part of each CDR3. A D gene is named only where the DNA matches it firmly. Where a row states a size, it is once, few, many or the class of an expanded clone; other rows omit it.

cdr3_nt: TGTGCCACCAGTGGGGCAGGGGGCACAGATACGCAGTATTTT; cdr3_aa: CATSGAGGTDTQYF; v_call: TRBV24-1; d_call: .; j_call: TRBJ2-3; clone_size: .
cdr3_nt: TGCAGCGTCAGACTAGCGGGCTTGGCCAAAAACATTCAGTACTTC; cdr3_aa: CSVRLAGLAKNIQYF; v_call: TRBV29-1; d_call: TRBD2; j_call: TRBJ2-4; clone_size: few
cdr3_nt: TGCGCCCAGTCAAGGGGGACTGAAGCTTTCTTT; cdr3_aa: CAQSRGTEAFF; v_call: TRBV29-1; d_call: .; j_call: TRBJ1-1; clone_size: .
cdr3_nt: TGTGCCAGCAGCAAAGGGACGGGGAACACAGATACGCAGTATTTT; cdr3_aa: CASSKGTGNTDTQYF; v_call: TRBV7-9; d_call: .; j_call: TRBJ2-3; clone_size: few
cdr3_nt: TGCAGTGCTAGGGGGCGGGAGACCTACGAGCAGTACTTC; cdr3_aa: CSARGRETYEQYF; v_call: TRBV20-1; d_call: TRBD2; j_call: TRBJ2-7; clone_size: few
cdr3_nt: TGCGCCAGCAGTGAGTCTGAGGGACGGGTTGGGACAGATACGCAGTATTTT; cdr3_aa: CASSESEGRVGTDTQYF; v_call: TRBV10-1; d_call: .; j_call: TRBJ2-3; clone_size: few
cdr3_nt: TGTGCCATCAGTGAGTTAGCGGGAGGGCGAACAGATACGCAGTATTTT; cdr3_aa: CAISELAGGRTDTQYF; v_call: TRBV10-3; d_call: TRBD2; j_call: TRBJ2-3; clone_size: .
cdr3_nt: TGCAGTGCTAAACTAGCGGGGGCGAGTGATGAGCAGTACTTC; cdr3_aa: CSAKLAGASDEQYF; v_call: TRBV20-1; d_call: TRBD2; j_call: TRBJ2-7; clone_size: few
cdr3_nt: TGTGCCAGCTCACCTAAAGACGGAGGCTATGGCTACACCTTC; cdr3_aa: CASSPKDGGYGYTF; v_call: TRBV18; d_call: .; j_call: TRBJ1-2; clone_size: .
cdr3_nt: TGTGCCAGCAGTTTCTGCCAGGGTCACCAAGAGACCCAGTACTTC; cdr3_aa: CASSFCQGHQETQYF; v_call: TRBV27; d_call: .; j_call: TRBJ2-5; clone_size: few
cdr3_nt: TGCGCCAGCAGCTTGCCTGGGAACCCCGGGGACACTGAAGCTTTCTTT; cdr3_aa: CASSLPGNPGDTEAFF; v_call: TRBV5-1; d_call: .; j_call: TRBJ1-1; clone_size: .
cdr3_nt: TGCAGTGCGTTGGGGGATGATAGCACAGATACGCAGTATTTT; cdr3_aa: CSALGDDSTDTQYF; v_call: TRBV20-1; d_call: .; j_call: TRBJ2-3; clone_size: .
cdr3_nt: TGCGCCAGCAGCTTGTCCGGACAGGGCGTTAGTTATGGCTACACCTTC; cdr3_aa: CASSLSGQGVSYGYTF; v_call: TRBV5-1; d_call: TRBD1; j_call: TRBJ1-2; clone_size: .
cdr3_nt: TGTGCCAGCAGTTACTCGATAGGGACCGAGCAGTACTTC; cdr3_aa: CASSYSIGTEQYF; v_call: TRBV6-2/TRBV6-3; d_call: .; j_call: TRBJ2-7; clone_size: .
cdr3_nt: TGCAGTGTCAAGCGAGCGGGAGCAGAGACCCAGTTCTTC; cdr3_aa: CSVKRAGAETQFF; v_call: TRBV20-1; d_call: TRBD2; j_call: TRBJ2-1; clone_size: .
cdr3_nt: TGCGCCAGCAGCTTAGATGGCGGGAGAAATGAGCAGTACTTC; cdr3_aa: CASSLDGGRNEQYF; v_call: TRBV5-1; d_call: TRBD2; j_call: TRBJ2-5; clone_size: few
cdr3_nt: TGTGCCAGCAGCCAAGTTGGAGGCGGGAGTGCCCTATGGGATACGCAGTATTTT; cdr3_aa: CASSQVGGGSALWDTQYF; v_call: TRBV4-2; d_call: TRBD2; j_call: TRBJ2-3; clone_size: .
cdr3_nt: TGTGCCAGCAGGTACGAGGGACTGGGGTCCTACAATGAGCAGTTCTTC; cdr3_aa: CASRYEGLGSYNEQFF; v_call: TRBV28; d_call: .; j_call: TRBJ2-1; clone_size: few
cdr3_nt: TGCAGCGTTGAAAACCCGACAGGGAAGGGCACTGAAGCTTTCTTT; cdr3_aa: CSVENPTGKGTEAFF; v_call: TRBV29-1; d_call: TRBD1; j_call: TRBJ1-1; clone_size: .
cdr3_nt: TGTGCCAGTAATCTCGGCGGCCGGGGGGCCTACGAGCAGTACTTC; cdr3_aa: CASNLGGRGAYEQYF; v_call: TRBV6-2/TRBV6-3; d_call: TRBD2; j_call: TRBJ2-7; clone_size: .
cdr3_nt: TGTGGGGCTAGCGGGGAACTCAGCACAGATACGCAGTATTTT; cdr3_aa: CGASGELSTDTQYF; v_call: TRBV5-5; d_call: TRBD2; j_call: TRBJ2-3; clone_size: few